This T cell receptor beta chain was recorded in a study of blood T cells in healthy people across ages. Study results and limitations: Getting older went along with TCR beta diversity per million T cells dropping roughly linearly. The unsorted PBMCs prevented any conclusive comparison of naive versus antigen-experienced cells.

Together with a sample-barcoded 5' primer, a J-beta primer mix was included in a second PCR lasting about 7 to 12 cycles. A template-switch adaptor that had 12 random nucleotides put a tag on each cDNA molecule. TCRdb reanalysed the 5' RACE reads using MiXCR and keeps one entry per CDR3 protein. The table records 1.5 million to 2 million distinct CDR3 sequences, approximately 50% of them present only once. The germline gives CDR1 DFQATT, CDR2 SNEGSKA (reference sequence). Trimming pared 6 bases from V and 0 bases from J, leaving 21 bases between. The CDR3 loop spans 16 amino acids. Donors were systemically healthy Caucasian individuals from Russia aged 6 to 90 years. As to this clonotype: The antigen remains undetermined.

This TCR was recovered from a woman between 40 and 55 years old in good health. The chain uses TRBV20-1 and TRBJ2-7; D not resolved. The sequenced sample consisted of blood. The CDR3 region is CSATVHLSDPSYEQYF. The CDR3 DNA is TGCAGTGCCACAGTACACCTTTCGGACCCCTCCTACGAGCAGTACTTC.